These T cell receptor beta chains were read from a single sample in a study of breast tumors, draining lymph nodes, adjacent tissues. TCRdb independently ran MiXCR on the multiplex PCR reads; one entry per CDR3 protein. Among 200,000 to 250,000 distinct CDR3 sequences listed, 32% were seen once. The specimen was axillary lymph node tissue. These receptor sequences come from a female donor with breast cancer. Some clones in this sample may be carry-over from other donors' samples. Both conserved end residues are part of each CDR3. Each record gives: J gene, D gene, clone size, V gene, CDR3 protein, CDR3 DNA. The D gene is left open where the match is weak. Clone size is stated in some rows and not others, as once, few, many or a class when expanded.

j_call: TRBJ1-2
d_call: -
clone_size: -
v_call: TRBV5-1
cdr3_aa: CASRGDGNTF
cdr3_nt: TGCGCCAGCAGGGGCGATGGAAACACCTTC

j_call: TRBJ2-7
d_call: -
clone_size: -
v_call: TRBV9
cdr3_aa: CASSPRDTSSYEQCF
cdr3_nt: TGTGCCAGCAGCCCACGGGACACGAGCTCCTACGAGCAGTGCTTC

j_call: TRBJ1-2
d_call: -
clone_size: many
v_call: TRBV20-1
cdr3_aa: CSARRGFDGYTF
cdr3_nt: TGCAGTGCCAGGCGGGGTTTCGATGGCTACACCTTC

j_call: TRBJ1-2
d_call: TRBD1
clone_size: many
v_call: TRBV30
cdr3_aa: CALSPGTVYGYTF
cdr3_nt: TGTGCCTTGTCCCCCGGGACAGTATATGGCTACACCTTC

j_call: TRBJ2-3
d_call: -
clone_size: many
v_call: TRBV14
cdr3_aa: CASSQRGGGTDTQYF
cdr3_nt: TGTGCCAGCAGCCAGAGGGGAGGCGGCACAGATACGCAGTATTTT

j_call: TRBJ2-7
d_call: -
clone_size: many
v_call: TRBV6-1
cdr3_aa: CASSEVGRGAYEQYF
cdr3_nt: TGTGCCAGCAGTGAAGTGGGCAGGGGAGCCTACGAGCAGTACTTC

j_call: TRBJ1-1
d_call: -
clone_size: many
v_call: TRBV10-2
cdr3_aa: CASSGSGMRGRGTEAFF
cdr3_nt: TGCGCCAGCAGTGGGAGTGGGATGAGGGGAAGGGGCACTGAAGCTTTCTTT

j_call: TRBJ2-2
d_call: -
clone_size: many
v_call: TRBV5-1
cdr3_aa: CASSLEYTGELFF
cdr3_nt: TGCGCCAGCAGCTTGGAGTATACCGGGGAGCTGTTTTTT

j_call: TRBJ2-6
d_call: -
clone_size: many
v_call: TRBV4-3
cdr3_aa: CASSQDPGGSVANVLTF
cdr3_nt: TGCGCCAGCAGCCAAGATCCGGGCGGATCTGTGGCCAACGTCCTGACTTTC

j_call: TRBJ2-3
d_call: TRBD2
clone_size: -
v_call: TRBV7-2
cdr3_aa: CASSPALAGVNEQYF
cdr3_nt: TGTGCCAGCAGCCCGGCGCTAGCGGGAGTAAATGAGCAGTATTTT

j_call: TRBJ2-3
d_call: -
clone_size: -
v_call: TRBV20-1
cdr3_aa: CSATRGGGARDTQYF
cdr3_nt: TGCAGTGCTACACGTGGTGGGGGGGCCCGAGATACGCAGTATTTT

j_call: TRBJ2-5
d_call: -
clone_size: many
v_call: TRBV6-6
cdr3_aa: CASSHGTEQETQYF
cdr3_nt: TGTGCCAGCAGTCACGGGACGGAACAAGAGACCCAGTACTTC

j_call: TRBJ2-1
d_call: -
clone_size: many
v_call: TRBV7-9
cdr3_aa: CASSLVGGASYNEQFF
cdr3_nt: TGTGCCAGCAGCTTAGTGGGTGGCGCATCCTACAATGAGCAGTTCTTC

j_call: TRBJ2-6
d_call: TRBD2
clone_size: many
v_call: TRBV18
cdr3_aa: CASSLGLAGVGANVLTF
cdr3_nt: TGTGCCAGCTCCTTGGGACTAGCGGGAGTCGGGGCCAACGTCCTGACTTTC

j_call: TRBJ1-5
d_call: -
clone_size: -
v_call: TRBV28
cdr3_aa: CASNTVGGNQPQHF
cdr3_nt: TGTGCCAGCAACACTGTAGGGGGCAATCAGCCCCAGCATTTT

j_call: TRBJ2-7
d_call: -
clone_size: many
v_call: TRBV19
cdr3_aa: CASSIALGGRYEQYF
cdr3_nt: TGTGCCAGTAGTATAGCCCTGGGGGGGCGATACGAGCAGTACTTC

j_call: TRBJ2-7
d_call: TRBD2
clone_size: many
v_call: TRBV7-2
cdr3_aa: CASSLASSGAMYEQYF
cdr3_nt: TGTGCCAGCAGCTTAGCGTCTAGCGGGGCAATGTACGAGCAGTACTTC

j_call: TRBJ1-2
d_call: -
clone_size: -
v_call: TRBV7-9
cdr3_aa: CASSLAYLGGNYGYTF
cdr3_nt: TGTGCCAGCAGCTTAGCTTATTTGGGAGGGAACTATGGCTACACCTTC

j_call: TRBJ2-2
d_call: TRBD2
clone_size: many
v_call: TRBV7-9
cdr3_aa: CASSQSGGLVTGELFF
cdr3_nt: TGTGCCAGCAGCCAATCGGGGGGGCTGGTCACCGGGGAGCTGTTTTTT

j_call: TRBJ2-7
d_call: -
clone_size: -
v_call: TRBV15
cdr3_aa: CATSSDRFDEQYF
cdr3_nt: TGTGCCACCAGCAGTGACAGGTTCGACGAGCAGTACTTC

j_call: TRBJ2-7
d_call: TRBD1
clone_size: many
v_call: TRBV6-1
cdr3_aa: CASSELQGSSEQYF
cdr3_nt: TGTGCCAGCAGTGAATTACAGGGGTCCTCCGAGCAGTACTTC

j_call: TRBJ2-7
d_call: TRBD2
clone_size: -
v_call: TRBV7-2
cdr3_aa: CASSLAGTAGLAAYEQYF
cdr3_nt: TGTGCCAGCAGCTTAGCCGGGACAGCCGGACTAGCGGCCTACGAGCAGTACTTC

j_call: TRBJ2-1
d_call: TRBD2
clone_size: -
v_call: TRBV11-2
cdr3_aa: CASSFSGTDAKQFF
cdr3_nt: TGTGCCAGCAGCTTTAGCGGGACGGATGCAAAGCAGTTCTTC

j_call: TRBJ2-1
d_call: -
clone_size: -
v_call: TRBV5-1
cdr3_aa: CAGGLGTPGEQFF
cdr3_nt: TGCGCCGGCGGCTTGGGGACTCCCGGCGAGCAGTTCTTC

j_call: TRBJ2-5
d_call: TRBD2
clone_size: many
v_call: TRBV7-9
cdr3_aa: CASSLGGGDTQETQYF
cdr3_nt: TGTGCCAGCAGCTTAGGGGGGGGAGATACCCAAGAGACCCAGTACTTC

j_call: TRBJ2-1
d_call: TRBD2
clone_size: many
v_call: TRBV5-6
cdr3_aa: CASSLGLAGVRRNEQFF
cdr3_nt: TGTGCCAGCAGCTTGGGACTAGCGGGAGTCCGGCGGAATGAGCAGTTCTTC

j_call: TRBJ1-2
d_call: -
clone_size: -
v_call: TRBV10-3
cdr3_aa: CAISIPGPYGYTF
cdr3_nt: TGTGCCATCAGTATTCCAGGCCCCTATGGCTACACCTTC

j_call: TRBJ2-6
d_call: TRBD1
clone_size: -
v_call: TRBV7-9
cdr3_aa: CASSLGRQGQKFSGANVLTF
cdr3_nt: TGTGCCAGCAGCTTAGGCAGACAGGGACAGAAGTTCTCTGGGGCCAACGTCCTGACTTTC

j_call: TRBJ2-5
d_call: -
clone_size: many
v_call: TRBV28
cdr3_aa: CASFPRARGGETQYF
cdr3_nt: TGTGCCAGCTTTCCCCGGGCCAGGGGAGGGGAGACCCAGTACTTC

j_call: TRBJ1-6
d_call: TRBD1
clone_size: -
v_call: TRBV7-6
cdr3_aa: CASSPAGTARNSPLHF
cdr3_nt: TGTGCCAGCAGCCCCGCCGGGACAGCGCGTAATTCACCCCTCCACTTT

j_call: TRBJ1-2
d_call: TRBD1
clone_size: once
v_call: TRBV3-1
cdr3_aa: CASGQGTGEGYTF
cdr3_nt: TGTGCCAGCGGCCAAGGGACAGGGGAAGGCTACACCTTC

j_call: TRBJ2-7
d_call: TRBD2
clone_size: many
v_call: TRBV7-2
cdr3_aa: CASSPGTRYEQYF
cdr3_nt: TGTGCCAGCAGCCCCGGGACTAGGTACGAGCAGTACTTC